This TCR beta chain originates from a study of T cell responses to AZD1222 COVID-19 vaccine. General study points: Spike-specific TCR breadth and depth both grew after two AZD1222 doses. Close to half of spike-specific TCRs reportedly recognize unmutated variant regions.

Sequenced by immunoSEQ multiplex PCR; TCRdb stores in-frame clones only, minus some. Among fewer than 120,000 clones listed, 85% to 95% were seen once. V shed 2 bases and J shed 4 bases, with 12 bases lying between them. The CDR3 sequence is 14 residues long. CDR1 is SGHDT, CDR2 YYEEEE, per germline. Concerning this clone: Its antigen remains unidentified.

This clonotype originated in an adult in good health. V gene TRBV5-6 combines with J gene TRBJ1-1; D not certain. This specimen consisted of peripheral blood, obtained on day 0 of AZD1222 vaccination. The CDR3 nucleotides read TGTGCCAGCAGCTTTCGGGCCCCGGGCACTGAAGCTTTCTTT. Protein: CASSFRAPGTEAFF.